This record covers a single TCR beta chain. Looked up from germline, CDR1 is SNHLY and CDR2 is FYNNEI. With V trimmed by 5 bases and J by 4 bases, 3 bases remained unmatched. CDR3 length equals 14 residues. The data belong to a study of blood T cell repertoires in COVID-19. Assay used: immunoSEQ multiplex PCR; TCRdb lists only in-frame clones, some missing. The data contain 350,000 or so clones, 70% to 90% of them singletons. The sequence came from a woman aged 25 to 39 with COVID-19, enrolled during active disease. The chain couples TRBV2 to TRBJ1-4; 8 bases agree with TRBD1. The sequenced sample consisted of peripheral blood. CDR3 bases: TGTGCCAGCAGTCAACAGGGGGGTAATGAAAAACTGTTTTTT. This encodes CASSQQGGNEKLFF. The whole variable domain, filled in from reference TRBV2 and TRBJ1-4, reads EPEVTQTPSHQVTQMGQEVILRCVPISNHLYFYWYRQILGQKVEFLVSFYNNEISEKSEIFDDQFSVERPDGSNFTLKIRSTKLEDSAMYFCASSQQGGNEKLFFGSGTQLSVL.